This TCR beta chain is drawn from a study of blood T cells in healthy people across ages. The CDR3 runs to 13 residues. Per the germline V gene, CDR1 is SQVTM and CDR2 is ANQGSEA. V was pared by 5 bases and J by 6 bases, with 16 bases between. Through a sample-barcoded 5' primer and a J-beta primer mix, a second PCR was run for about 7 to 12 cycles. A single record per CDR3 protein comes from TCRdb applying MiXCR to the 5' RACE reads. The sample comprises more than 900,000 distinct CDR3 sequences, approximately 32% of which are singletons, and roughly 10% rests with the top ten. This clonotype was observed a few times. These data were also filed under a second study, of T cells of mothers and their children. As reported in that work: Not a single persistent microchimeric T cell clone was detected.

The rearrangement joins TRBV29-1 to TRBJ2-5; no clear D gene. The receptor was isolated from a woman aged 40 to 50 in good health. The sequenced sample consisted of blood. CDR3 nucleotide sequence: TGCAGCGTTCGATCGCGAATGCCGAAGACCCAGTACTTC. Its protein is CSVRSRMPKTQYF. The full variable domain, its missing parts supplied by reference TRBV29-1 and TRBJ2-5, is SAVISQKPSRDICQRGTSLTIQCQVDSQVTMMFWYRQQPGQSLTLIATANQGSEATYESGFVIDKFPISRPNLTFSTLTVSNMSPEDSSIYLCSVRSRMPKTQYFGPGTRLLVL.